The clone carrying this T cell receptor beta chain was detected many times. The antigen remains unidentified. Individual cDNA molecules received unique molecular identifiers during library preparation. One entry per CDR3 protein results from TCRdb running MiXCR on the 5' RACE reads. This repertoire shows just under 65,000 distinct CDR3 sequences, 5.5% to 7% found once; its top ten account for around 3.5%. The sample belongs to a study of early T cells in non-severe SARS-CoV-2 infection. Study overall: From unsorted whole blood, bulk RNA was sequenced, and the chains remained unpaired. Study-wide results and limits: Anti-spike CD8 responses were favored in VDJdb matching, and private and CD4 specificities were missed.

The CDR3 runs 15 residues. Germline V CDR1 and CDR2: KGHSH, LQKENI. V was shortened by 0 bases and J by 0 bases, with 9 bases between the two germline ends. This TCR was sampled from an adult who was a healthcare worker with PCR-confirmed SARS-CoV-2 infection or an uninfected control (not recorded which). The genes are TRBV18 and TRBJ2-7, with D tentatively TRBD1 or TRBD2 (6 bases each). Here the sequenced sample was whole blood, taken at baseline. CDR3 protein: CASSPPGGSSYEQYF. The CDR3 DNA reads TGTGCCAGCTCACCACCCGGGGGCAGCTCCTACGAGCAGTACTTC.